This T cell receptor beta chain was sequenced for a study of identical twins (dated by TCRdb to 2016 to 2018). In terms of the full investigation: To test whether fetal clonotypes persist, the study used deep sequencing on TCR alpha and beta repertoires from monozygotic twins, unrelated adults of various ages, and cord blood. To rule out contamination, replicate twin experiments were performed at different times with different library preparation protocols. Results and caveats for the whole study, not just this receptor: Invariant T cells such as MAIT and iNKT could partly confound zero-insertion analyses, though diverse VJ usage argued against this for most clonotypes. Fewer insertions were carried by abundant cord blood beta clonotypes; a weaker similar trend was observed in young adult naive repertoires, while no such trend was observed in memory repertoires. A weaker excess of twin sharing was found in beta out-of-frame sequences because the signal-to-noise ratio was lowered by fewer shared sequences. Compared with coincidental sharing between unrelated individuals, out-of-frame TCR alpha sequences shared between twins had an excess of sequences with low generation probability. In monozygotic twins, out-of-frame TCR alpha sharing was systematically underestimated by recombination models, although the models agreed with sharing between unrelated individuals. Because the same donors could not be followed over many years, conclusions were based on cross-sectional statistical analysis.

A remark on this clonotype: Its antigen is unknown. Base qualities were left out, and no much larger clone turns up one base away.

Library method: 5' RACE. The sample was run on an Illumina HiSeq 2000. Template switching introduced a universal primer binding site; the final cDNA contained a unique molecular identifier, enabling accurate counting of TCR cDNA molecules. First-strand cDNA for TCR alpha and beta chains was synthesized from specific primers in the conserved constant-segment region. Each cDNA library was double barcoded, with a SMART-Mk sample barcode plus Illumina barcodes, to control for contamination. TruSeq adapter sequences, together with Illumina sample barcodes, were added in two successive PCR steps. Sequencing of the TCR alpha and beta cDNA libraries was done on the Illumina HiSeq platform using custom primers. Regarding the original processing steps: Raw reads were processed with MiGEC to extract unique molecular identifiers, and MiXCR was used to determine CDR3 positions. For each individual, recombination models were inferred using an EM algorithm with the repgenHMM and IGoR tools. Shared clonotypes were analyzed with the tcR package in R, and sharing was normalized by the product of cloneset sizes. To study raw recombination free of thymic and clonal selection effects, out-of-frame nonproductive sequences were analyzed. The raw public reads went through TCRdb reprocessing: fastp at Q25, MiXCR clone calling, in-frame beta chains kept. Merged by CDR3 protein, the rows form single entries marked with the most common genes and DNA. The V and J calls here are based on TCRdb, not the publication. This sample comprises approximately 490,000 distinct CDR3 sequences, about 22% of them detected only once. The ten largest clones capture around 0.48% of the sample.

All donors were healthy Caucasians. The twin cohort consisted of three pairs of female monozygotic twins, all aged roughly 18 to 30 years. CD4+ and CD8+ T cell populations were isolated with positive isolation kits from Invitrogen. These sequences were also reported in another study, on yellow fever vaccine responses in identical twins. The second paper states: The T cell response to vaccination in identical twins was reported by the authors to appear partly convergent and partly personalized. Focusing on identical twins, the study followed the T cell clones that responded to the vaccine, and did so with precision.

This TCR was recovered from a woman aged 18-35 years in good health. The specimen was CD4+ T cells sorted from blood.

The CDR3 amino acid sequence is: CASSPLGTTTNGYTF. At the DNA level, the sequence is TGTGCCAGCAGCCCCTTGGGAACCACGACTAATGGCTACACCTTC. The chain is made from TRBV5-6 and TRBJ1-2; there is no confident call for the D gene. V was cut back by 4 bases and J by 6 bases, leaving a gap of 19 bases between them. Based on the germline V gene, the CDR1 and CDR2 sequences are SGHDT and YYEEEE. Including the terminal cysteine and phenylalanine, the CDR3 comprises 15 residues. Kept here is only the CDR3 DNA, which spans 45 bases and is read in frame from base 1.